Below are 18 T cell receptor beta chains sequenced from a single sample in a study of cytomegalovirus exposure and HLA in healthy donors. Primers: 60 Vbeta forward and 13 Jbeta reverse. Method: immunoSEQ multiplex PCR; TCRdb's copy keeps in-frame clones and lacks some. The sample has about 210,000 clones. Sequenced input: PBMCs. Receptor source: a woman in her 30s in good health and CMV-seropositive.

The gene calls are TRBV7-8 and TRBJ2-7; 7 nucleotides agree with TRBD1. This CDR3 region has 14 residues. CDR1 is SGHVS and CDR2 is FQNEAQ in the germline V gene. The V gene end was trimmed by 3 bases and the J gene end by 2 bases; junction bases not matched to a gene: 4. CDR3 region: CASSFRGQAYEQYF. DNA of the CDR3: TGTGCCAGCAGCTTTAGAGGACAGGCCTACGAGCAGTACTTC.

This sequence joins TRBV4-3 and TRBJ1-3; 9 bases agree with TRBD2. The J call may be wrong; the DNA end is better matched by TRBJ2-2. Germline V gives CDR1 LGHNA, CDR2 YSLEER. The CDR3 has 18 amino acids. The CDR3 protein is CASSQDRFLAGITGELFF. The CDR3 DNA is TGCGCCAGCAGCCAAGATAGGTTTCTAGCGGGAATCACCGGGGAGCTGTTTTTT.

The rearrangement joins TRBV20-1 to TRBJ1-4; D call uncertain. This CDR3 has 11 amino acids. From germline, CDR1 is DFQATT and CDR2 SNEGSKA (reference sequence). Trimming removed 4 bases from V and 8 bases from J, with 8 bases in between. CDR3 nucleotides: TGCAGTGCTATCCCCGAGGAAAAACTGTTTTTT. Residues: CSAIPEEKLFF.

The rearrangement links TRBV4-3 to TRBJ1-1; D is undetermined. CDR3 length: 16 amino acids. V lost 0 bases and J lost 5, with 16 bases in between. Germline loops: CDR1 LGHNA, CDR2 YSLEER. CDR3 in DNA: TGCGCCAGCAGCCAAGATCTGGGCCGGAGGGATACTGAAGCTTTCTTT. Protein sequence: CASSQDLGRRDTEAFF.

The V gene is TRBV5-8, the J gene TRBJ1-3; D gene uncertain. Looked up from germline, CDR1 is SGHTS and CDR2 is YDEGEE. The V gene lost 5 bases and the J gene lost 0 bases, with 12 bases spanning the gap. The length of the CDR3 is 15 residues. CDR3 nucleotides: TGTGCCAGCAGGTCCCTCCGGAGCTCTGGAAACACCATATATTTT. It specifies CASRSLRSSGNTIYF.

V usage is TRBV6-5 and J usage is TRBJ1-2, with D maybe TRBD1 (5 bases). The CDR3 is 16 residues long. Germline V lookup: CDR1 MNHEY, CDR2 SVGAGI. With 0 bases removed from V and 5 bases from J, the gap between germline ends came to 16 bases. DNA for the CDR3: TGTGCCAGCAGTTACTCGATGGGGACTAGAGGGTATGGCTACACCTTC. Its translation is CASSYSMGTRGYGYTF.

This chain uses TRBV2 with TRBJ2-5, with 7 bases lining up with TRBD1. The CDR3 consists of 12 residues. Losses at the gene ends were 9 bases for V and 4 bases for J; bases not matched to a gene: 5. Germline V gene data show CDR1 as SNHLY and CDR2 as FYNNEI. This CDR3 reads CARKTGSETQYF. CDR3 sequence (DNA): TGTGCCAGAAAGACAGGGTCAGAGACCCAGTACTTC.

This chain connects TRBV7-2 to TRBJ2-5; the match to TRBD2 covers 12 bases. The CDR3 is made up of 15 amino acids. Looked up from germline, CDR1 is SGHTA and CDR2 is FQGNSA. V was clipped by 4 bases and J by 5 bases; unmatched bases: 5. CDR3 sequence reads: CASSSPSGGGETQYF. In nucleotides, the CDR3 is TGTGCCAGCAGCTCTCCTAGCGGGGGGGGTGAGACCCAGTACTTC.

The CDR3 nucleotides are TGTGCCAGCAGCGCGCCGGGACAGGGGAAAAGGAGTACTGAAGCTTTCTTT. This translates into CASSAPGQGKRSTEAFF. The rearrangement links TRBV7-2 to TRBJ1-1; 10 nucleotides line up with TRBD1. The V and J ends lost 5 bases and 5 bases, in that order; junction bases with no gene match: 14. CDR3 length: 17 amino acids. The germline V gene encodes CDR1 SGHTA and CDR2 FQGNSA.

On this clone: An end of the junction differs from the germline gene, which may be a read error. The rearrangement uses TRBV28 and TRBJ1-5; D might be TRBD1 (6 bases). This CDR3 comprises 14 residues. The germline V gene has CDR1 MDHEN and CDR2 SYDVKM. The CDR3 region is CASTLSGGRQPQHF. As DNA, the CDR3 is TGTGCCAGCACTTTAAGCGGGGGGCGGCAGCCCCAGCATTTT. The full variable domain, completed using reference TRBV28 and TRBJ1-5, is DVKVTQSSRYLVKRTGEKVFLECVQDMDHENMFWYRQDPGLGLRLIYFSYDVKMKEKGDIPEGYSVSREKKERFSLILESASTNQTSMYLCASTLSGGRQPQHFGDGTRLSIL.

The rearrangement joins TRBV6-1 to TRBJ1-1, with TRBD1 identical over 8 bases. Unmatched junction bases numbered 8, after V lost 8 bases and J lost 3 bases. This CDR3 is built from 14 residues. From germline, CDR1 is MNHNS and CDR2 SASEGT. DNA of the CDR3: TGTGCCAGCTTAATCGACAGGGGTGACACTGAAGCTTTCTTT. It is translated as CASLIDRGDTEAFF.

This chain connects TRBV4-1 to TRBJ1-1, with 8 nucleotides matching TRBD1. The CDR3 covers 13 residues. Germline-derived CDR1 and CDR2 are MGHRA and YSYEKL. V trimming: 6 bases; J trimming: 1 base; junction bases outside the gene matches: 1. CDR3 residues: CASSDRGNTEAFF. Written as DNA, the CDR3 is TGCGCCAGCAGTGACAGGGGGAACACTGAAGCTTTCTTT.

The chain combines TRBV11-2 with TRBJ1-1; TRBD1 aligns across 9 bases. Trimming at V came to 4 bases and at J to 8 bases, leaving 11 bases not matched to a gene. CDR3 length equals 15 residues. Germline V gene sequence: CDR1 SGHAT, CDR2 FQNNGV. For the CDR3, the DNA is TGTGCCAGCAGCTATTTCCGGACAGGGGAGGGCGAAGCTTTCTTT. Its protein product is CASSYFRTGEGEAFF.

CDR3 sequence (DNA): TGCGCCAGCAGCGACCCTCAGGCAGTCGATGAGCAGTTCTTC. This sequence encodes CASSDPQAVDEQFF. The genes are TRBV5-1 and TRBJ2-1; D is uncertain. The CDR3 spans 14 residues. Trimming took 4 bases from V and 8 from J, leaving 16 bases between them. CDR1 is SGHRS, CDR2 YFSETQ, per germline.

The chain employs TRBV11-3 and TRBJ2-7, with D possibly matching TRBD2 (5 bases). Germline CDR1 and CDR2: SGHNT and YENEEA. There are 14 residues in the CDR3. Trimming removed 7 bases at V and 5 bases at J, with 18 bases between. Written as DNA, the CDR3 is TGTGCCAGCACCCCCCAGGAGGTCCTCCACGAGCAGTACTTC. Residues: CASTPQEVLHEQYF.

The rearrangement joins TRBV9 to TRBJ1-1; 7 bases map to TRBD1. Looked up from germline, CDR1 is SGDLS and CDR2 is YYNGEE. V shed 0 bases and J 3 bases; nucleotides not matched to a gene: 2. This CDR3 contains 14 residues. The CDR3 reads CASSVGQGDTEAFF. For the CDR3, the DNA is TGTGCCAGCAGCGTAGGACAGGGAGACACTGAAGCTTTCTTT.

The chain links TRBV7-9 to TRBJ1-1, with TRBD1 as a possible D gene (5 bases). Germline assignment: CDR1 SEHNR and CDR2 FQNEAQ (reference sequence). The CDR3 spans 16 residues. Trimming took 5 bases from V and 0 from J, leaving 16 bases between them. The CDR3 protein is CASSRGTKSMNTEAFF. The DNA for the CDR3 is TGTGCCAGCAGCCGCGGGACCAAATCCATGAACACTGAAGCTTTCTTT.

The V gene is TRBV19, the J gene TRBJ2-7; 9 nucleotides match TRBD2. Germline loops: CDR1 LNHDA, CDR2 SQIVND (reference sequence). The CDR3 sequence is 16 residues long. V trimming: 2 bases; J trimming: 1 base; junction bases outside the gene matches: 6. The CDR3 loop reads CASSIWREGQSYEQYF. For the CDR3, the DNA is TGTGCCAGTAGTATATGGCGGGAGGGCCAATCCTACGAGCAGTACTTC.